This TCR beta chain was sequenced in a study of identical twins. From germline, CDR1 is MDHEN and CDR2 SYDVKM. V was clipped by 2 bases and J by 2 bases, with 12 bases between them. The length of the CDR3 is 16 residues. MiXCR was run by TCRdb on the 5' RACE reads, yielding one entry per CDR3 protein. The sample lists about 660,000 distinct CDR3 sequences; more than 6.5% were seen once. Regarding the study as a whole: High-abundance cord blood beta clonotypes had fewer insertions; memory repertoires showed none.

Many counts were recorded for this clonotype. Its antigen is unidentified. This sample also belongs to another study, concerning yellow fever vaccine responses in identical twins.

The chain has TRBV28 and TRBJ2-2; D unclear. Sequenced sample: PBMCs. The receptor was derived from a woman aged 18-29 years in good health. CDR3 sequence reads: CASSLEAGPNTGELFF. As DNA, the CDR3 is TGTGCCAGCAGTTTAGAGGCCGGGCCCAACACCGGGGAGCTGTTTTTT.